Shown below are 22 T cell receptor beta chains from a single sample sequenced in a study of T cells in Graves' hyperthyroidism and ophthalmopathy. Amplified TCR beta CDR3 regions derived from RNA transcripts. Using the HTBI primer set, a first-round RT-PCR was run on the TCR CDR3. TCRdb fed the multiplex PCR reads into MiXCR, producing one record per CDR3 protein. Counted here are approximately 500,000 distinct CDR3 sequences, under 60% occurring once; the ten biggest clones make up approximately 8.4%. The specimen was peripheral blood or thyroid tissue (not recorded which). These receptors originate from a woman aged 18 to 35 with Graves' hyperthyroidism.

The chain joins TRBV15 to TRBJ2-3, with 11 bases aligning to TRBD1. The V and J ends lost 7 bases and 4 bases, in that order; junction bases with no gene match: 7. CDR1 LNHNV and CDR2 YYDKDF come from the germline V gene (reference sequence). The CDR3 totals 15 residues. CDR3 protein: CATTKGDRGADTQYF. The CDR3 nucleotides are TGTGCCACCACGAAGGGGGACAGGGGGGCAGATACGCAGTATTTT.

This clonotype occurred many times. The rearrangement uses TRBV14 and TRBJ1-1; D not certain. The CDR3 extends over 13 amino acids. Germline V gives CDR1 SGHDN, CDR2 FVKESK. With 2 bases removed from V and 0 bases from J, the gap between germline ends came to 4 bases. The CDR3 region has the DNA TGTGCCAGCAGCCAAATACTGAACACTGAAGCTTTCTTT. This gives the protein CASSQILNTEAFF. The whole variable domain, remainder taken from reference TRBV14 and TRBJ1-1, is EAGVTQFPSHSVIEKGQTVTLRCDPISGHDNLYWYRRVMGKEIKFLLHFVKESKQDESGMPNNRFLAERTGGTYSTLKVQPAELEDSGVYFCASSQILNTEAFFGQGTRLTVV.

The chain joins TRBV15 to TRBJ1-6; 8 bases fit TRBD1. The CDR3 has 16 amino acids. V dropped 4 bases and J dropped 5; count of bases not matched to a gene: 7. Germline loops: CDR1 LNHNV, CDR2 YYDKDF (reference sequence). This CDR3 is CATSTDRGGNNSPLHF. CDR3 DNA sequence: TGTGCCACCAGCACCGACAGGGGAGGGAATAATTCACCCCTCCACTTT.

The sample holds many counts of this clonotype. The CDR3 coding sequence is TGTGCCAGCACCTTGCTGGGGCAGGACACTGAAGCTTTCTTT. It translates to CASTLLGQDTEAFF. The chain has TRBV12-3 or TRBV12-4 and TRBJ1-1; the D gene is possibly TRBD1 (5 bases). Trimming removed 7 bases from V and 3 bases from J, with 15 bases in between. This CDR3 has 14 amino acids.

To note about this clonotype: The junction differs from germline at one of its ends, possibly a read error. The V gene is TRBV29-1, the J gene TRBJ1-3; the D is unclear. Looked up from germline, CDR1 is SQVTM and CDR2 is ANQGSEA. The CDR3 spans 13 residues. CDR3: CSVRAGLGNTINF. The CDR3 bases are TGCAGCGTTAGGGCAGGACTGGGAAACACCATAAATTTT.

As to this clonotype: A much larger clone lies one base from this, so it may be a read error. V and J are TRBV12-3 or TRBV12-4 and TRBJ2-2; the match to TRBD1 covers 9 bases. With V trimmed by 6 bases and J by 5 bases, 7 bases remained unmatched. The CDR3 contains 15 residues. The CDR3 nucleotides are TGTGCCAGCAGCTGCCGACAGGGGGAGACCGGGGAGCTGTTTTTT. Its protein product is CASSCRQGETGELFF.

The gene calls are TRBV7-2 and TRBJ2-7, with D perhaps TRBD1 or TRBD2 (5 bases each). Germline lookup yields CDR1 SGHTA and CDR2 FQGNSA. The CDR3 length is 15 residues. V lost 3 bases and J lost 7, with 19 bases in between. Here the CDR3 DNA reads TGTGCCAGCAGCTTGTCGCCCGGGGCGCTGGGGGAGCAGTACTTC. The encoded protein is CASSLSPGALGEQYF.

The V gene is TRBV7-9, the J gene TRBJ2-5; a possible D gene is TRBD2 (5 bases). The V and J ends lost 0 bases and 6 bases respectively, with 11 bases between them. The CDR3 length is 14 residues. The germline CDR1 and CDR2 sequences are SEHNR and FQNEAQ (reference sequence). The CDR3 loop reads CASSLAGDVKTQYF. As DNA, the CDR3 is TGTGCCAGCAGCTTAGCGGGAGATGTAAAGACCCAGTACTTC.

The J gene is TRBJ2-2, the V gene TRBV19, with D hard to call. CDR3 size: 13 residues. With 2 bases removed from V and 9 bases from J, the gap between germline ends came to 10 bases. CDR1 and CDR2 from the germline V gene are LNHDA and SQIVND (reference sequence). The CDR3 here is CASSIRTIRELFF. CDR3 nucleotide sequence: TGTGCCAGTAGTATAAGGACCATCCGGGAGCTGTTTTTT.

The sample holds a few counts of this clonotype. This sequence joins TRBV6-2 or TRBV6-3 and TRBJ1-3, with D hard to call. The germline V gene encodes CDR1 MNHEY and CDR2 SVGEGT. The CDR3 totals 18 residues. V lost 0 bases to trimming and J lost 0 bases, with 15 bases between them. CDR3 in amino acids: CASSYSSPVALSGNTIYF. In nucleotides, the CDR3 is TGTGCCAGCAGTTACTCGAGCCCAGTTGCGCTCTCTGGAAACACCATATATTTT.

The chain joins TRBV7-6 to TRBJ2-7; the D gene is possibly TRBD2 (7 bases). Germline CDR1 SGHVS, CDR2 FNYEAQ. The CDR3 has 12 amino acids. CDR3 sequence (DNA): TGTGCTACCCTAGGGGGGGACCGCGAGCAGTACTTC. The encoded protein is CATLGGDREQYF.

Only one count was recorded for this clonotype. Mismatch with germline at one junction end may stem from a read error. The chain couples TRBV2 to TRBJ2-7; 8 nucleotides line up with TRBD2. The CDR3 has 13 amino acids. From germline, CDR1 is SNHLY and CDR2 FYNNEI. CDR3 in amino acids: CTSLAGRSGEQYF. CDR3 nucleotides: TGCACCAGTTTAGCGGGGCGGTCGGGCGAGCAGTACTTC.

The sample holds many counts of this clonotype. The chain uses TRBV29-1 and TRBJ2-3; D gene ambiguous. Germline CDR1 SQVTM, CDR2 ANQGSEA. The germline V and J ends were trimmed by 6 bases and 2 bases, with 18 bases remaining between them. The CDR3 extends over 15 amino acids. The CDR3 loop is CSVAPDGSDTDTQYF. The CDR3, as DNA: TGCAGCGTCGCACCGGACGGAAGCGACACAGATACGCAGTATTTT.

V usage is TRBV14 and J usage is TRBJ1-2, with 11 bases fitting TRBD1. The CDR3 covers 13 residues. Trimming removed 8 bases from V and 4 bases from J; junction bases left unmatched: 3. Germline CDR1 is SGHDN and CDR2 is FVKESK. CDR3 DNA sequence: TGTGCCAGCGGACAGGGGGCCTCCTATGGCTACACCTTC. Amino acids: CASGQGASYGYTF.

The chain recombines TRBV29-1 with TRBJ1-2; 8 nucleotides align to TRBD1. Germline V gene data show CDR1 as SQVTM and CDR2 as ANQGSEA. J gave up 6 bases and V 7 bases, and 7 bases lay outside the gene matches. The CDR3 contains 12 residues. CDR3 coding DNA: TGCAGCGCCACCGACAGGGGCGATGGCTACACCTTC. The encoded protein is CSATDRGDGYTF.

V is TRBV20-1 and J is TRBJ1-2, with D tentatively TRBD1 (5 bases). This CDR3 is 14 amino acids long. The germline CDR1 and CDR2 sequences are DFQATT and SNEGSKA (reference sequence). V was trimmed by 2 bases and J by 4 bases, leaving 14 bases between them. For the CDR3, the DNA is TGCAGTGCTAGACGGGGATCAGGGACCTATGGCTACACCTTC. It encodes CSARRGSGTYGYTF.

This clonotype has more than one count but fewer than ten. CDR3 amino acids: CASSLGGGGIGYTF. CDR3 coding DNA: TGTGCCAGCAGCTTAGGTGGCGGGGGTATTGGCTACACCTTC. The chain carries TRBV7-2 and TRBJ1-2, with D perhaps TRBD1 (5 bases). Germline-derived CDR1 and CDR2 are SGHTA and FQGNSA. V lost 1 base and J 7 bases, leaving 13 bases between the germline ends. The CDR3 is 14 residues long.

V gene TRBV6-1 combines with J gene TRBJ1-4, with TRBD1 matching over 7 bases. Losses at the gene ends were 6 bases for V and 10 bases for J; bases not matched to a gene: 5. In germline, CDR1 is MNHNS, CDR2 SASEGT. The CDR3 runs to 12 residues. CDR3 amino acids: CASSPWTGKLFF. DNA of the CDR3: TGTGCCAGCAGCCCCTGGACAGGAAAACTGTTTTTT.

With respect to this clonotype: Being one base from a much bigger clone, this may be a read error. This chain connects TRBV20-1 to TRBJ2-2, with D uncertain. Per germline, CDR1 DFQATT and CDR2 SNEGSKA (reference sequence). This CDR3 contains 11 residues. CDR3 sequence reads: CSAGDAGELFF. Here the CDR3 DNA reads TGCAGTGCTGGAGACGCCGGGGAGCTGTTTTTT.

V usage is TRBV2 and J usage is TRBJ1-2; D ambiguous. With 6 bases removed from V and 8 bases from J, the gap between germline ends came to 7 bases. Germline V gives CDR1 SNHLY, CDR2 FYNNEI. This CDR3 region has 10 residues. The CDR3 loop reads CASRPGGYTF. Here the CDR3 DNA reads TGTGCCAGCAGGCCCGGGGGCTACACCTTC.

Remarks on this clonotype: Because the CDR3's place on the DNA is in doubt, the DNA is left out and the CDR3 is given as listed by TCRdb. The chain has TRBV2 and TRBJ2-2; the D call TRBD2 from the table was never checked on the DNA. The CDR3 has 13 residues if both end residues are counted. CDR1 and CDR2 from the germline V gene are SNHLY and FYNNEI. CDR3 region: CASITGTSGSCFF.

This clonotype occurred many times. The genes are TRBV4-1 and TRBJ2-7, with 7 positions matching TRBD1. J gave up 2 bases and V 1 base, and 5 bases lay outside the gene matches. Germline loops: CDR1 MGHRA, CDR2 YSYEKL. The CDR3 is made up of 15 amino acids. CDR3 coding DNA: TGCGCCAGCAGCCAAGCGACAGGGAGTACCTACGAGCAGTACTTC. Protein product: CASSQATGSTYEQYF.